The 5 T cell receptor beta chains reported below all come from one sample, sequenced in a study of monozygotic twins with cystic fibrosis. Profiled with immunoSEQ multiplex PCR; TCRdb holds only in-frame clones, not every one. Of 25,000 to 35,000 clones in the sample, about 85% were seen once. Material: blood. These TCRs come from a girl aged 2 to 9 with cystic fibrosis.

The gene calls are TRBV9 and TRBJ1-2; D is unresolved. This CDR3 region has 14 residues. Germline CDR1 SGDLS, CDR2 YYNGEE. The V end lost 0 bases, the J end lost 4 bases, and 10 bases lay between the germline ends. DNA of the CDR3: TGTGCCAGCAGCGTAGCGGGCAGCACCTATGGCTACACCTTC. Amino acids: CASSVAGSTYGYTF.

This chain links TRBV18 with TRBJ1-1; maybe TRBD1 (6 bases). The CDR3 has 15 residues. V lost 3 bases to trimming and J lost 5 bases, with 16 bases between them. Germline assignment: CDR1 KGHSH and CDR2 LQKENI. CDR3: CASSPPGQGRTEAFF. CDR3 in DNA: TGTGCCAGCTCACCGCCTGGTCAGGGGCGGACTGAAGCTTTCTTT.

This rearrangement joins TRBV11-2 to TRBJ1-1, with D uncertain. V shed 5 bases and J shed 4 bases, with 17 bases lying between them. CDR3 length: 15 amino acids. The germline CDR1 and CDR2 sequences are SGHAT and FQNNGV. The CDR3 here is CASSERPYIGTEAFF. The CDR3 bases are TGTGCCAGCAGCGAGAGGCCTTATATTGGCACTGAAGCTTTCTTT.

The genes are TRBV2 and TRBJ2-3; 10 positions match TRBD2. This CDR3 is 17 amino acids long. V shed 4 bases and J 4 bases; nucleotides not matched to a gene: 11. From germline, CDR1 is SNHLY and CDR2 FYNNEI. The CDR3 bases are TGTGCCAGCAGTGGTCCACTAGCGGGGAAAAGCCCAGATACGCAGTATTTT. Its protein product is CASSGPLAGKSPDTQYF.

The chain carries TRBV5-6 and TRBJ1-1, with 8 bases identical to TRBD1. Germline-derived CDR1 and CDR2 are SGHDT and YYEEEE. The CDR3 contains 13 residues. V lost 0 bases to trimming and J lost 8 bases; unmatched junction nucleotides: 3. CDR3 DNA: TGTGCCAGCAGCTTGGCTCACAGGGGGGAAGCTTTCTTT. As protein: CASSLAHRGEAFF. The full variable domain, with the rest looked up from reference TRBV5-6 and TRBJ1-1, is DAGVTQSPTHLIKTRGQQVTLRCSPKSGHDTVSWYQQALGQGPQFIFQYYEEEERQRGNFPDRFSGHQFPNYSSELNVNALLLGDSALYLCASSLAHRGEAFFGQGTRLTVV.